This entry concerns a single T cell receptor beta chain. The data were obtained in a study of OX40 agonist ivuxolimab in advanced cancers. As for the study in general: People who had prior anti-PD-1, anti-PD-L1 or anti-CTLA-4 therapy could take part, and around 40% had some. One patient with hepatocellular carcinoma and two with cutaneous melanoma, three in all, had partial responses.

Sequencing was performed with immunoSEQ multiplex PCR; in TCRdb, only in-frame clones are kept and a portion is missing. Altogether approximately 54,000 clones are present, 85% to 95% being singletons, with the ten largest covering 8.5% to 9%. This CDR3 is 15 amino acids long. Deletions cut 0 bases from V and 5 bases from J, with 14 bases between. The germline V gene encodes CDR1 SGHNT and CDR2 YYREEE (reference sequence). This receptor was obtained from an adult with an advanced solid tumor such as melanoma, head and neck, liver or kidney cancer. The chain links TRBV5-4 to TRBJ2-5; D may be TRBD2 (7 bases). This material consisted of CD4+ or CD8+ T cells sorted from blood, taken in a trial of the OX40 agonist ivuxolimab. The CDR3 DNA reads TGTGCCAGCAGCTTGGATTTCGGGGGGCGGGAGACCCAGTACTTC. It codes for CASSLDFGGRETQYF.